A single sample is the source of the 14 T cell receptor beta chains below, sequenced in a study of early T cells in non-severe SARS-CoV-2 infection. In TCRdb, the 5' RACE reads were re-called with MiXCR into one record per CDR3 protein. The sample records tens of thousands of distinct CDR3 sequences, approximately 10% being singletons. The material was whole blood, obtained at baseline. Receptors were obtained from an adult who was a healthcare worker with PCR-confirmed SARS-CoV-2 infection or an uninfected control (not recorded which).

This clonotype was observed many times. The gene calls are TRBV24-1 and TRBJ2-1; D gene uncertain. The V gene's germline CDR1 is KGHDR and CDR2 SFDVKD. CDR3 length: 13 residues. The V gene lost 5 bases and the J gene lost 0 bases, with 4 bases spanning the gap. The CDR3 loop is CATSASSYNEQFF. CDR3 nucleotide sequence: TGTGCCACCAGTGCAAGCTCCTACAATGAGCAGTTCTTC.

This clonotype occurred a few times. The chain couples TRBV6-1 to TRBJ1-1, with D tentatively TRBD1 (6 bases). Germline V gives CDR1 MNHNS, CDR2 SASEGT. CDR3 size: 12 residues. V lost 4 bases and J 7 bases, leaving 10 bases between the germline ends. For the CDR3, the DNA is TGTGCCAGCAGTGTCGGGGGCCATGAAGCTTTCTTT. Its translation is CASSVGGHEAFF.

This clonotype showed up just a few times. The gene calls are TRBV19 and TRBJ1-1, with a weak D call TRBD1 (6 bases). Germline V lookup: CDR1 LNHDA, CDR2 SQIVND (reference sequence). The CDR3 is made up of 13 amino acids. V was trimmed by 7 bases and J by 6 bases, leaving 15 bases between them. CDR3 bases: TGTGCCAGTAACCAGGGGATAGGACCTGAAGCTTTCTTT. Its translation is CASNQGIGPEAFF.

This clonotype has ten or more counts. J is TRBJ1-6 and V is TRBV18; 8 bases fit TRBD1. V dropped 4 bases and J dropped 14; count of bases not matched to a gene: 10. CDR3 length: 14 residues. Looked up from germline, CDR1 is KGHSH and CDR2 is LQKENI. The CDR3 reads CASSRGQGGTALHF. The CDR3 DNA follows: TGTGCCAGCTCACGAGGACAGGGTGGTACGGCCCTCCACTTT.

This clonotype was seen many times. The J gene is TRBJ1-1, the V gene TRBV9, with TRBD1 matching 8 bases. The V and J ends lost 3 bases and 5 bases, in that order; junction bases with no gene match: 6. Germline lookup yields CDR1 SGDLS and CDR2 YYNGEE. CDR3 length: 14 amino acids. CDR3 sequence (DNA): TGTGCCAGCAGCGCATACAGGGGGTCTACTGAAGCTTTCTTT. Residues: CASSAYRGSTEAFF.

This clonotype was counted only a few times. This chain joins TRBV18 and TRBJ2-7; maybe TRBD2 (6 bases). V lost 3 bases, J lost 2 bases, and 11 bases lay in between. Germline V gives CDR1 KGHSH, CDR2 LQKENI. The CDR3 sequence is 14 residues long. The CDR3, as DNA: TGTGCCAGCTCACCGCGGAGGGCAACCTACGAGCAGTACTTC. Protein: CASSPRRATYEQYF.

This clonotype was picked up many times. The chain's CDR3 is CAWSAQGDQPQHF. Written as DNA, the CDR3 is TGTGCCTGGAGCGCGCAGGGGGATCAGCCCCAGCATTTT. This sequence joins TRBV30 and TRBJ1-5; 7 nucleotides align to TRBD1. The J segment lost 5 bases and the V segment lost 3 bases, leaving 4 bases of the junction unmatched. The CDR3 consists of 13 residues. Germline CDR1 GTSNPN, CDR2 SVGIG (reference sequence).

This clonotype was recorded at least ten times. The chain uses TRBV6-1 and TRBJ1-5; D unresolved. The ends were cut back, 5 bases at V and 1 base at J, with 12 bases in the middle. This CDR3 is 15 amino acids long. CDR1 is MNHNS, CDR2 SASEGT, per germline. CDR3 residues: CASSRPDRSNQPQHF. The CDR3 DNA follows: TGTGCCAGCAGTCGGCCGGACCGGAGCAATCAGCCCCAGCATTTT.

The genes are TRBV9 and TRBJ1-4; D call uncertain. Between the trimmed V and J ends, which lost 3 bases and 0 bases, there was a span of 12 bases. This CDR3 spans 16 amino acids. The V gene's germline CDR1 is SGDLS and CDR2 YYNGEE. CDR3 loop: CASSAEGVATNEKLFF. DNA of the CDR3: TGTGCCAGCAGCGCTGAGGGCGTTGCAACTAATGAAAAACTGTTTTTT.

This clonotype has more than one count but fewer than ten. The chain combines TRBV9 with TRBJ1-5; D gene ambiguous. This CDR3 spans 14 amino acids. The germline V gene encodes CDR1 SGDLS and CDR2 YYNGEE. V lost 4 bases and J lost 0, with 8 bases in between. The CDR3 spells CASSYGDSNQPQHF. The CDR3 region has the DNA TGTGCCAGCAGCTATGGGGATAGCAATCAGCCCCAGCATTTT. The full variable domain, its missing parts supplied by reference TRBV9 and TRBJ1-5, is DSGVTQTPKHLITATGQRVTLRCSPRSGDLSVYWYQQSLDQGLQFLIQYYNGEERAKGNILERFSAQQFPDLHSELNLSSLELGDSALYFCASSYGDSNQPQHFGDGTRLSIL.

This chain links TRBV18 with TRBJ2-2; D is unresolved. The CDR3 loop spans 13 amino acids. V lost 3 bases and J lost 1, with 3 bases in between. The V gene's germline CDR1 is KGHSH and CDR2 LQKENI. CDR3 DNA sequence: TGTGCCAGCTCACCGGAGAACACCGGGGAGCTGTTTTTT. This gives the protein CASSPENTGELFF.

The chain recombines TRBV6-4 with TRBJ2-1, with 7 bases that match TRBD1. The V and J ends lost 3 bases and 0 bases, in that order; junction bases with no gene match: 2. This CDR3 has 15 residues. Germline V CDR1 and CDR2: MRHNA, SNTAGT. DNA of the CDR3: TGTGCCAGCAGTGAGGGACAGAGCTCCTACAATGAGCAGTTCTTC. It encodes CASSEGQSSYNEQFF.

Only a few counts were recorded for this clonotype. The chain joins TRBV29-1 to TRBJ1-2, with a possible D match to TRBD1 (5 bases). The germline V gene encodes CDR1 SQVTM and CDR2 ANQGSEA. The CDR3 covers 12 residues. V shed 3 bases and J shed 4 bases, with 9 bases lying between them. In DNA, the CDR3 is TGCAGCGTTGACAGGGCTATCTATGGCTACACCTTC. It specifies CSVDRAIYGYTF.

This clonotype appeared many times. The chain uses TRBV5-1 and TRBJ2-2; no clear D gene. The germline V gene encodes CDR1 SGHRS and CDR2 YFSETQ. Deletions cut 0 bases from V and 0 bases from J, with 6 bases between. The CDR3 has 15 residues. The CDR3 reads CASSLDRANTGELFF. The CDR3 bases are TGCGCCAGCAGCTTGGACCGGGCGAACACCGGGGAGCTGTTTTTT.